This T cell receptor (beta chain) emerged from a study of shared clonotypes between healthy human individuals. Samples underwent the assay at deep level. Original handling: Filtering was not the same, since immunoSEQ gave junction-only sequences without quality scores. Sequenced by immunoSEQ multiplex PCR; TCRdb stores in-frame clones only, minus some. For V, J and clone size, that table is used; D and trimming come from the DNA. The table has a few million clones, around nine tenths seen once. Per the germline V gene, CDR1 is SGHDN and CDR2 is FVKESK. This CDR3 has 13 amino acids. Trimming removed 3 bases from V and 1 base from J, with 6 bases in between.

The sequence derives from a man younger than 30 in good health. The sequencing input was naive CD4+ T cells sorted from blood. Subset in this sample: CD45RA+ positively selected. The chain couples TRBV14 to TRBJ1-1, with D possibly being TRBD1 (5 bases). The CDR3 sequence is CASSHTGNTEAFF. The CDR3 coding sequence is TGTGCCAGCAGCCATACAGGGAACACTGAAGCTTTCTTT.